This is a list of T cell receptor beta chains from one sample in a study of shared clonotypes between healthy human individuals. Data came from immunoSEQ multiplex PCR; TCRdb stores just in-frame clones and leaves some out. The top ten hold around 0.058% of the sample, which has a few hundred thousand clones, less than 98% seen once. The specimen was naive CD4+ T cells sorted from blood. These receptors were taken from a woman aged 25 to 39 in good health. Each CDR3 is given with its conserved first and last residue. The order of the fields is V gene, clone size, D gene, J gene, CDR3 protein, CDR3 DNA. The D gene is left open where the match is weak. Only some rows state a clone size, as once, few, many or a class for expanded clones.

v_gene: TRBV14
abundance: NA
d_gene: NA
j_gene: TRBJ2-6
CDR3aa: CASSQLMAGTGANVLTF
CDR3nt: TGTGCCAGCAGCCAGCTTATGGCGGGAACTGGGGCCAACGTCCTGACTTTC

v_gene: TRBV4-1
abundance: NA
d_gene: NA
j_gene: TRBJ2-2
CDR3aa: CASSQAGLGERTGELFF
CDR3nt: TGCGCCAGCAGCCAAGCTGGGTTGGGGGAGAGGACCGGGGAGCTGTTTTTT

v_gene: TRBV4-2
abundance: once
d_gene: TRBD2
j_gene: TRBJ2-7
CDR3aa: CASSQDSREGVSYEQYF
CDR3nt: TGTGCCAGCAGCCAAGATTCGCGGGAGGGGGTTTCCTACGAGCAGTACTTC

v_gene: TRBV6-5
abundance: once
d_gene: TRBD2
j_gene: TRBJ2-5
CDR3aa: CASSYSSGGETQYF
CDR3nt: TGTGCCAGCAGTTACTCGTCGGGGGGGGAGACCCAGTACTTC

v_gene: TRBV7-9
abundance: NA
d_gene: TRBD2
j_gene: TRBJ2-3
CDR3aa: CASSPLPGGPYSTDTQYF
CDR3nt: TGTGCCAGCAGCCCCCTTCCGGGAGGGCCCTATAGCACAGATACGCAGTATTTT

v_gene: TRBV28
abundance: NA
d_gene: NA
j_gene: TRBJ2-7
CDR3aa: CASRGLAYEQYF
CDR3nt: TGTGCCAGCAGGGGTTTAGCCTACGAGCAGTACTTC

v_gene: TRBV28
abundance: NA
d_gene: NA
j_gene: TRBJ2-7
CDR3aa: CASSRTVPGHLISYEQYF
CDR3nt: TGTGCCAGCAGCCGTACGGTCCCGGGACACTTAATTTCCTACGAGCAGTACTTC

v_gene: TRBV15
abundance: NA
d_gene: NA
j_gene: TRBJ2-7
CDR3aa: CATSRAKGVGTYEQYF
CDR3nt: TGTGCCACCAGCAGGGCCAAAGGGGTCGGTACCTACGAGCAGTACTTC

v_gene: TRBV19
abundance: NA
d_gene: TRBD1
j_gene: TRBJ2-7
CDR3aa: CASTRGTGGTQYF
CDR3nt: TGTGCCAGTACCCGAGGGACAGGGGGTACGCAGTACTTC

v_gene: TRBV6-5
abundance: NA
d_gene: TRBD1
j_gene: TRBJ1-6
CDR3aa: CASRRDRGENSPLHF
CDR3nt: TGTGCCAGCAGGAGGGACAGGGGGGAGAATTCACCCCTCCACTTT

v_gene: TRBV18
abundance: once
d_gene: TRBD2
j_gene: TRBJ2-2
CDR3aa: CASSPPASGANTGELFF
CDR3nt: TGTGCCAGCTCACCACCGGCTAGCGGAGCGAACACCGGGGAGCTGTTTTTT

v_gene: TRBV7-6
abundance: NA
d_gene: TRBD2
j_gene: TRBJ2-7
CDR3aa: CASSRNGQRTSGSNEQYF
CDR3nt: TGTGCCAGCAGCCGCAACGGGCAAAGGACTAGCGGGAGCAACGAGCAGTACTTC

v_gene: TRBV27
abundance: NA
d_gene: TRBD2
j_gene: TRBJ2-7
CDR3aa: CASSLRGLAGGSYEQYF
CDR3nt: TGTGCCAGCAGTTTAAGGGGGCTAGCGGGAGGTTCCTACGAGCAGTACTTC

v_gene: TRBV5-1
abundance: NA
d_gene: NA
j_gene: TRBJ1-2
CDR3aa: CASSLAEYGYTF
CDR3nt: TGCGCCAGCAGCTTGGCAGAGTATGGCTACACCTTC

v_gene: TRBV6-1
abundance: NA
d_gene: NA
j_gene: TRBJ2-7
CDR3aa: CASSFNYEQYF
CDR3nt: TGTGCCAGCAGTTTCAACTACGAGCAGTACTTC

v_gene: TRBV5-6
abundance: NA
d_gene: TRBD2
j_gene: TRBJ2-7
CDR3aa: CASSGTSGRASEQYF
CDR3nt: TGTGCCAGCAGCGGGACTAGCGGGAGGGCCTCCGAGCAGTACTTC

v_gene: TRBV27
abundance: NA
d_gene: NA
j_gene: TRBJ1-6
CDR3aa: CASSLSKDSPLHF
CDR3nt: TGTGCCAGCAGTTTAAGTAAGGATTCACCCCTCCACTTT

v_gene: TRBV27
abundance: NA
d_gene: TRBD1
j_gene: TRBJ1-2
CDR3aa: CASSPGGGNYGYTF
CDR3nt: TGTGCCAGCAGCCCAGGGGGGGGAAACTATGGCTACACCTTC

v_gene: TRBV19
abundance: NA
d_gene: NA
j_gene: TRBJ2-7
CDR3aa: CASSGRTGNSYEQYF
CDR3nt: TGTGCCAGTAGTGGTCGGACGGGAAACTCCTACGAGCAGTACTTC

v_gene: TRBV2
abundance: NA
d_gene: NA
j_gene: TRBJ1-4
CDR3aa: CASNVSPNEKLFF
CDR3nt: TGTGCCAGCAATGTCAGCCCTAATGAAAAACTGTTTTTT

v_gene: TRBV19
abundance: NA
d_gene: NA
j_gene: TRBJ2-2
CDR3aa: CASSARRSGANTGELFF
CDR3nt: TGTGCCAGTAGTGCCCGCCGCTCGGGGGCCAACACCGGGGAGCTGTTTTTT

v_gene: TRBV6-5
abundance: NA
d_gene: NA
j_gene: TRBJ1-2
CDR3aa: CASSYGGNYGYTF
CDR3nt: TGTGCCAGCAGTTACGGGGGGAACTATGGCTACACCTTC

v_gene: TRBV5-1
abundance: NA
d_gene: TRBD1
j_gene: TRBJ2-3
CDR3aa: CASSRQGQNTDTQYF
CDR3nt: TGCGCCAGCTCGCGACAGGGCCAAAACACAGATACGCAGTATTTT

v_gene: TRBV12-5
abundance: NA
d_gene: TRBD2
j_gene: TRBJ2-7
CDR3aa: CASGLQNSGRPSDEQYF
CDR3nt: TGTGCTAGTGGTTTACAGAATAGCGGGAGGCCCTCTGACGAGCAGTACTTC

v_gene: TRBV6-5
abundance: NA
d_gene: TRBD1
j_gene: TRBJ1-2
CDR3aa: CASSPGGRGYTF
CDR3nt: TGTGCCAGCAGTCCAGGGGGCAGGGGCTACACCTTC

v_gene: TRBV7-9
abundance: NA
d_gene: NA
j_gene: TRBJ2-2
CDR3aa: CASSLGVGTPSTGELFF
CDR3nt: TGTGCCAGCAGCTTGGGGGTGGGGACTCCCTCCACCGGGGAGCTGTTTTTT

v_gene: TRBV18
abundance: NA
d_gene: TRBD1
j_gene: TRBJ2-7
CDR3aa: CASSRAGQGENEQYF
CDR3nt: TGTGCCAGCTCCCGGGCCGGACAGGGGGAGAACGAGCAGTACTTC

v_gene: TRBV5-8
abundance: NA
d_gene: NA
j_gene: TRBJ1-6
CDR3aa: CASSLGEKSSYNSPLHF
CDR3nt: TGTGCCAGCAGCCTGGGAGAAAAGAGCTCCTATAATTCACCCCTCCACTTT

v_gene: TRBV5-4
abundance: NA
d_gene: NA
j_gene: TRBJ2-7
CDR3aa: CASSLDSTDFYSYEQYF
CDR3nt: TGTGCCAGCAGCTTGGACTCCACTGACTTCTACTCCTACGAGCAGTACTTC

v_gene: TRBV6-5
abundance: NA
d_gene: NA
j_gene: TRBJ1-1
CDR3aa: CASSYSTIRRGTEAFF
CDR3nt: TGTGCCAGCAGTTACTCGACCATCCGGAGGGGCACTGAAGCTTTCTTT

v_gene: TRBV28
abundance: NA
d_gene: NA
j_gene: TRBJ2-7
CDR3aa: CASNLMGGGGGPEQYF
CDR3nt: TGTGCCAGCAACCTAATGGGTGGGGGGGGCGGTCCCGAGCAGTACTTC

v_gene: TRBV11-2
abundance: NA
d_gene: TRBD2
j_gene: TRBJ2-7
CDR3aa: CASSLRAASGESYEQYF
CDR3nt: TGTGCCAGCAGCTTAAGGGCGGCTAGCGGGGAATCCTACGAGCAGTACTTC

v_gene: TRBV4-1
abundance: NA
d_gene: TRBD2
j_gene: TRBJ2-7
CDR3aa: CASSQGLAGMYEQYF
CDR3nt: TGCGCCAGCAGCCAAGGACTAGCGGGAATGTACGAGCAGTACTTC

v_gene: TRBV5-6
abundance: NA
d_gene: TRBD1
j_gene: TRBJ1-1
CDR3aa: CASSLNRGNTEAFF
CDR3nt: TGTGCCAGCAGCTTGAACAGGGGGAACACTGAAGCTTTCTTT

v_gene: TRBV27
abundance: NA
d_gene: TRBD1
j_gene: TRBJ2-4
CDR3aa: CASSGTGTGSYIQYF
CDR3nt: TGTGCCAGCAGTGGGACCGGGACAGGGTCCTACATTCAGTACTTC

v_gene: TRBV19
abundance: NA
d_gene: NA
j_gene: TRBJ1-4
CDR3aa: CATRPNSGGNEKLFF
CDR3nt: TGTGCCACCCGCCCCAACTCGGGGGGAAATGAAAAACTGTTTTTT

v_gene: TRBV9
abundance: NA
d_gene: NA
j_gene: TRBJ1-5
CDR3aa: CASSVTDDSNQPQHF
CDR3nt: TGTGCCAGCAGCGTAACGGACGATAGCAATCAGCCCCAGCATTTT